This section outlines one T cell receptor (beta chain) sequence together with its context. Its antigen is still unknown. The data originate from a study of CD8 T cells in ankylosing spondylitis. From the 5' RACE reads, TCRdb called clonotypes with MiXCR, one entry per CDR3 protein. The sample has hundreds of thousands of distinct CDR3 sequences; 12% are singletons. Whole-study findings and limits: Ankylosing spondylitis blood seemed to carry a telltale TCR beta motif made of several highly homologous variants.

Source material: blood, either unsorted or a sorted T cell fraction (not recorded which). This receptor was identified in a male donor with ankylosing spondylitis.

The CDR3 DNA is TGTGCCAGCAGTCTGCCGGGACTAGCGTCCAACGAGCAGTACTTC. This gives the protein CASSLPGLASNEQYF. The V gene is TRBV14, the J gene TRBJ2-7, with 10 bases aligning to TRBD2. V lost 6 bases, J lost 5 bases, and 10 bases stayed unmatched. Looked up from germline, CDR1 is SGHDN and CDR2 is FVKESK. CDR3 length equals 15 residues.